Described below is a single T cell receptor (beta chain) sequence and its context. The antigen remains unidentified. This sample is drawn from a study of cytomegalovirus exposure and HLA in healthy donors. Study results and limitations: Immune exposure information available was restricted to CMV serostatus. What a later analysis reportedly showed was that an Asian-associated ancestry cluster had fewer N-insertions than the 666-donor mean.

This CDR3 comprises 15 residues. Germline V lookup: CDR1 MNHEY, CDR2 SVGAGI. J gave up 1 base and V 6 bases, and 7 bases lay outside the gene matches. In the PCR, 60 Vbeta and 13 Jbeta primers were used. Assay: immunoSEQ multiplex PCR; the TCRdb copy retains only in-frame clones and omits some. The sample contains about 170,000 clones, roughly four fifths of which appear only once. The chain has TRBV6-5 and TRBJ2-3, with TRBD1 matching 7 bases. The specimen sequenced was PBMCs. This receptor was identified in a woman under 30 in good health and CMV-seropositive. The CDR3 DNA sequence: TGTGCCAGCAGACCCGGACAGGTGGGCACAGATACGCAGTATTTT. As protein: CASRPGQVGTDTQYF.